The T cell receptor beta chain under discussion was sequenced for a study of identical twins. The germline gives CDR1 SNHLY, CDR2 FYNNEI. The CDR3 totals 12 residues. With 7 bases removed from V and 7 bases from J, the gap between germline ends came to 10 bases. MiXCR, run by TCRdb on the 5' RACE reads, gives a single entry per CDR3 protein. The profile shows 1.5 million or so distinct CDR3 sequences, about 32% of them singletons. The material sequenced was cord blood. This TCR derives from a newborn girl in good health. The chain joins TRBV2 to TRBJ2-2, with D tentatively TRBD2 (6 bases). The CDR3 protein is CASNGGSGELFF. The CDR3 DNA follows: TGTGCCAGCAACGGAGGGAGCGGGGAGCTGTTTTTT.